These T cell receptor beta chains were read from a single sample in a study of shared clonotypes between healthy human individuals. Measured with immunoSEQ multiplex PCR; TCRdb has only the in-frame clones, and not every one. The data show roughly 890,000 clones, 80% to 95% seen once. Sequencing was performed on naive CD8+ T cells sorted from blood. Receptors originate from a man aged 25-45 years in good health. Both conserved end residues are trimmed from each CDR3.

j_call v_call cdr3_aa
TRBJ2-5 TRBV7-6 ASSLGLAGAPETQY
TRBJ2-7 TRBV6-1 ASSEAPSSSYEQY
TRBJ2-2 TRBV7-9 ASSLSGSMGTGELF
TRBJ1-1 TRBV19 ASSIEGHQNTEAF
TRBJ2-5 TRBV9 ASSVLGSAQETQY
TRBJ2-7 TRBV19 ASSIDPGSYEQY
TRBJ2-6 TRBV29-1 SVEGRGSSGANVLT
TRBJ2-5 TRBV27 ASSFSGGEETQY
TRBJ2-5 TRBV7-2 ASSLGSKYQETQY
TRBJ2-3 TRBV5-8 ASSVGLAGRDTQY
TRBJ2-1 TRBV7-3 ASSWGPPESHSEQF
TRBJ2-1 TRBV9 ASSVGGLALRQEQF
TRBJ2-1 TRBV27 ASSPGRIPYNEQF
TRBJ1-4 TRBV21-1 ASSPVVGEKLF
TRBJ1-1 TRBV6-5 ASSYSKAGTEAF
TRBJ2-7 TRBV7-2 ASSDYSDSYEQY
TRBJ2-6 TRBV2 ASRSGANVLT
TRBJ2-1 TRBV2 ASPADEQF
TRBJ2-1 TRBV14 ASSQDVGGSSYNEQF
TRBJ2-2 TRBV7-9 ASQAGGAYTGELF
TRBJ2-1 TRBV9 ASSVEGGHNEQF
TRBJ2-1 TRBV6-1 ASSEVRVLLSNNEQF
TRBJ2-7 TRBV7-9 ASSISGTYEQY
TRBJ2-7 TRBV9 ASSTGGLAGYEQY
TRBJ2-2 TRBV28 ASRRTGFTGELF
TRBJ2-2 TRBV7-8 ASSSTGLAGVFISTGELF
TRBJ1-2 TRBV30 AWSVFGESYGYT
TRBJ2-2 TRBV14 ASSQRGLVTGELF
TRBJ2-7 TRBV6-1 ASVPRTNPYEQY
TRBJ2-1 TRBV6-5 AISWDRHNEQF
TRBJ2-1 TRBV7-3 ASSRGSASGRTYNEQF
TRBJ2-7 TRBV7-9 ASSPGHEQY
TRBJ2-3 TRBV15 ATSRGPDTQY
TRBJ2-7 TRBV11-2 ASSSTTQGRGYEQY
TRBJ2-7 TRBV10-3 AISERRDRPYEQY
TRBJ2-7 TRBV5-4 ASRSHSSYEQY
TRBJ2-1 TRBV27 ASSWGLAGYNEQF
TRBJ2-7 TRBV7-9 ASSLVYQYYEQY
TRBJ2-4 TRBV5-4 ASATGVAKNIQY
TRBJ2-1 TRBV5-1 ASSWDREKF
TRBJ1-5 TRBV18 ASSPGTDSNQPQH
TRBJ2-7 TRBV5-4 ASSLLGEQY
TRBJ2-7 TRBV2 ASNGVEQY
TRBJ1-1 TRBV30 AWSAFRAEAF
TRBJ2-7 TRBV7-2 ASSLVPGQGADYRYEQY
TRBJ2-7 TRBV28 ASSLMGQAYEQY
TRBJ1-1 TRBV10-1 ASSDGVTEAF
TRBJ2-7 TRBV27 ASRAGLALDEQY
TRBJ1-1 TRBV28 ASSLAGRAAEAF
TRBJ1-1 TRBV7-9 ASSLAAPEAF
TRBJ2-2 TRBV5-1 ASSRPRGVNTGELF
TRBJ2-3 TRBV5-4 ASSVRQGTDTQY
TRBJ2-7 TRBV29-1 SVLDNSYEQY
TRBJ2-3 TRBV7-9 ASSLVSRLHLTQY
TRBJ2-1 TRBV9 ASSGGPAGELYNEQF
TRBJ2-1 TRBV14 ASSQVRAFSYNEQF